These 16 T cell receptor beta chains originate from one sample sequenced in a study of a mutant IDH1 vaccine in newly diagnosed glioma. Measured with immunoSEQ multiplex PCR; TCRdb has only the in-frame clones, and not every one. The sample lists just under 95,000 clones, about 80% seen once, with 7.4% in the top ten. Time point of the sample: baseline, week 1 (first vaccination visit). Treatment denoted: pre-vaccination baseline after standard-of-care therapy. This material consisted of PBMCs, taken from a glioma patient treated with radiotherapy, temozolomide or both. These receptors all stem from a woman between 45 and 65 years old with glioma.

The J gene is TRBJ1-2, the V gene TRBV15, with 8 positions matching TRBD1. CDR1 and CDR2 from the germline V gene are LNHNV and YYDKDF (reference sequence). Trimming cost V 5 bases and J 6 bases; bases outside gene matches: 11. The CDR3 sequence is 15 residues long. The CDR3 DNA follows: TGTGCCACCAGCTATTTCCTTGGGACAGGAAATGGCTACACCTTC. This translates into CATSYFLGTGNGYTF.

The chain carries TRBV7-8 and TRBJ1-2; D is uncertain. The V end lost 1 base, the J end lost 5 bases, and 8 bases lay between the germline ends. Germline loops: CDR1 SGHVS, CDR2 FQNEAQ. The CDR3 covers 13 residues. This chain's CDR3 is CASSLGRGYGYTF. The CDR3 nucleotides are TGTGCCAGCAGCTTAGGCAGAGGTTATGGCTACACCTTC.

This clone has more than one count but fewer than ten. V gene TRBV7-3 combines with J gene TRBJ2-2; no clear D gene. The CDR3 runs 16 residues. Trimming left V 5 bases short and J 1 base short, with 14 bases between. Germline assignment: CDR1 SGHTA and CDR2 FQGTGA. CDR3 in amino acids: CASSPSILWNTGELFF. The CDR3 nucleotides are TGTGCCAGCAGCCCCTCAATCCTGTGGAACACCGGGGAGCTGTTTTTT.

The rearrangement joins TRBV29-1 to TRBJ2-1; 10 nucleotides match TRBD2. Germline CDR1 is SQVTM and CDR2 is ANQGSEA. The CDR3 has 12 residues. The ends lost 6 bases at V and 4 bases at J; junction bases unmatched: 0. The CDR3 sequence: CSVLAGYNEQFF. The CDR3 DNA reads TGCAGCGTACTAGCGGGGTACAATGAGCAGTTCTTC.

In this sample, this clone turned up a few times. The genes are TRBV10-3 and TRBJ2-5; no clear D. From germline, CDR1 is ENHRY and CDR2 SYGVKD. Trimming removed 0 bases from V and 0 bases from J, with 5 bases in between. This CDR3 has 14 amino acids. Written as DNA, the CDR3 is TGTGCCATCAGTGAGTCGTCGAACCAAGAGACCCAGTACTTC. It encodes CAISESSNQETQYF.

V and J are TRBV2 and TRBJ1-5; unclear D gene. Between the trimmed V and J ends, which lost 4 bases and 1 base, there was a span of 5 bases. In germline, CDR1 is SNHLY, CDR2 FYNNEI. The CDR3 consists of 13 residues. The CDR3 coding sequence is TGTGCCAGCAGTGGAGAGAGCAATCAGCCCCAGCATTTT. The encoded protein is CASSGESNQPQHF.

This chain links TRBV15 with TRBJ1-5; D call uncertain. This CDR3 has 15 amino acids. V was trimmed by 0 bases and J by 4 bases, leaving 10 bases between them. Germline CDR1 reads LNHNV; CDR2 reads YYDKDF (reference sequence). The CDR3 DNA reads TGTGCCACCAGCAGAGATTGGCAGGCTAATCAGCCCCAGCATTTT. This codes for CATSRDWQANQPQHF.

The chain joins TRBV5-1 to TRBJ2-5, with D unresolved. The CDR3 is 14 amino acids. Germline loops: CDR1 SGHRS, CDR2 YFSETQ. Trimming shortened V by 3 bases and J by 3 bases, and 12 bases separated the two germline ends. CDR3 region: CASSSGVGEETQYF. As DNA, the CDR3 is TGCGCCAGCAGCTCTGGAGTTGGGGAAGAGACCCAGTACTTC.

The rearrangement uses TRBV4-2 and TRBJ2-3; 9 bases align to TRBD2. CDR3 length: 15 residues. Germline-derived CDR1 and CDR2 are LGHNA and YNFKEQ. After removal of 2 bases from V and 3 bases from J, the junction contained 3 bases not matched to a gene. CDR3: CASSQNSGGTDTQYF. For the CDR3, the DNA is TGTGCCAGCAGCCAAAATAGCGGGGGTACAGATACGCAGTATTTT.

This sequence joins TRBV4-1 and TRBJ1-6, with D possibly matching TRBD1 (5 bases). From germline, CDR1 is MGHRA and CDR2 YSYEKL. The CDR3 sequence is 17 residues long. The ends were cut back, 2 bases at V and 0 bases at J, with 11 bases in the middle. The CDR3, as DNA: TGCGCCAGCAGCCAAAAACAGGAAAGCTCCTATAATTCACCCCTCCACTTT. Encoded protein: CASSQKQESSYNSPLHF.

The count of this clone is one. The V and J genes are TRBV4-3 and TRBJ2-1; 7 bases align to TRBD1. The ends lost 3 bases at V and 10 bases at J; junction bases unmatched: 9. This CDR3 comprises 14 residues. In germline, CDR1 is LGHNA, CDR2 YSLEER. CDR3 residues: CASSHLLGQAEQFF. The CDR3, as DNA: TGCGCCAGCAGCCATCTCCTTGGACAGGCGGAGCAGTTCTTC.

The chain carries TRBV5-1 and TRBJ2-1; the D gene is possibly TRBD2 (6 bases). The CDR3 totals 15 residues. Germline assignment: CDR1 SGHRS and CDR2 YFSETQ. V shed 3 bases and J shed 6 bases, with 16 bases lying between them. CDR3 bases: TGCGCCAGCAGCTCTCTTCACGGGGGACTCAATGAGCAGTTCTTC. Translating gives CASSSLHGGLNEQFF. Full variable domain (rest looked up from reference TRBV5-1 and TRBJ2-1): KAGVTQTPRYLIKTRGQQVTLSCSPISGHRSVSWYQQTPGQGLQFLFEYFSETQRNKGNFPGRFSGRQFSNSRSEMNVSTLELGDSALYLCASSSLHGGLNEQFFGPGTRLTVL.

V gene TRBV7-2 combines with J gene TRBJ1-6, with a weak D call TRBD1 (5 bases). The CDR3 loop spans 14 amino acids. Germline loops: CDR1 SGHTA, CDR2 FQGNSA. With 3 bases removed from V and 7 bases from J, the gap between germline ends came to 10 bases. The CDR3: CASSFGGYNSPLHF. In DNA form, the CDR3 reads TGTGCCAGCAGCTTCGGGGGGTACAATTCACCCCTCCACTTT.

The rearrangement links TRBV11-2 to TRBJ2-7; D not certain. CDR1 and CDR2 (germline): SGHAT, FQNNGV. CDR3 length equals 13 residues. V was pared by 1 base and J by 2 bases, with 6 bases between. The CDR3 coding sequence is TGTGCCAGCAGCTTAGCCGGAACCTACGAGCAGTACTTC. Translated: CASSLAGTYEQYF.

V gene TRBV11-3 combines with J gene TRBJ1-1; no clear D gene. Germline assignment: CDR1 SGHNT and CDR2 YENEEA. The CDR3 is 16 residues long. Between the trimmed V and J ends, which lost 0 bases and 5 bases, there was a span of 16 bases. As DNA, the CDR3 is TGTGCCAGCAGCTTAGAGGGGAGGTGGCGAAGGACTGAAGCTTTCTTT. It is translated as CASSLEGRWRRTEAFF.

CDR3 DNA: TGTGCCAGCAGTGAATATGGGGGGACTAACTATGGCTACACCTTC. This sequence encodes CASSEYGGTNYGYTF. V usage is TRBV6-1 and J usage is TRBJ1-2; tentative D call: TRBD1 (5 bases). In germline, CDR1 is MNHNS, CDR2 SASEGT. CDR3 length: 15 amino acids. V was trimmed by 2 bases and J by 0 bases, leaving 10 bases between them.